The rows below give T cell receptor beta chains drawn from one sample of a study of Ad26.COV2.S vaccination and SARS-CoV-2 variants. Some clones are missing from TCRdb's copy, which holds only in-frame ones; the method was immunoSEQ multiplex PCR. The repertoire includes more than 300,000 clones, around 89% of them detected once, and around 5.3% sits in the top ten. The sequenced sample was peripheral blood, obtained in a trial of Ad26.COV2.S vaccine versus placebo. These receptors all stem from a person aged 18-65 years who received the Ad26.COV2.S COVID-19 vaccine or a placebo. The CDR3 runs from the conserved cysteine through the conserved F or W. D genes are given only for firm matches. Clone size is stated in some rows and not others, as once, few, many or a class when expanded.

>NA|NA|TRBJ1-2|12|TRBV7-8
CASSLGRFGYTF
TGTGCCAGCAGCTTAGGACGTTTTGGCTACACCTTC
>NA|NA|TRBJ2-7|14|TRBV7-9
CASSRMTEGYEQYF
TGTGCCAGCAGCCGAATGACGGAAGGCTACGAGCAGTACTTC
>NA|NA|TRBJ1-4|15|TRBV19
CASSRTVATNEKLFF
TGTGCCAGTAGTCGGACCGTCGCAACTAATGAAAAACTGTTTTTT
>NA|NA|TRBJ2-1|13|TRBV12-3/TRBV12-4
CASSLLSLDEQFF
TGTGCCAGCAGTTTATTATCCCTGGACGAGCAGTTCTTC
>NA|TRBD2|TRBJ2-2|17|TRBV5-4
CASSFRGLAGNTGELFF
TGTGCCAGCAGCTTTCGTGGTCTAGCGGGGAACACCGGGGAGCTGTTTTTT
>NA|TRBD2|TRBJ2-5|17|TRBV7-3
CASSLSGLAGGQETQYF
TGTGCCAGCAGCTTAAGTGGACTAGCGGGGGGACAAGAGACCCAGTACTTC
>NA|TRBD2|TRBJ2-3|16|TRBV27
CASSPIAGGPYSTQYF
TGTGCCAGCAGTCCCATAGCGGGAGGACCGTACTCTACGCAGTATTTT
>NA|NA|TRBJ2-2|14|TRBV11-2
CASSLVGQVGELFF
TGTGCCAGCAGCTTAGTGGGGCAAGTCGGGGAGCTGTTTTTT
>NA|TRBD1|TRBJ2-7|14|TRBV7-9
CASSATGTVYEQYF
TGTGCCAGCAGCGCCACCGGGACAGTCTACGAGCAGTACTTC
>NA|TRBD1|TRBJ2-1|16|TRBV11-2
CASSKRQGGAYNEQFF
TGTGCCAGCAGCAAAAGACAGGGGGGAGCCTACAATGAGCAGTTCTTC
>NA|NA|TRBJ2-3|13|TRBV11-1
CASSSLIKDTQYF
TGTGCCAGCAGCTCCCTGATAAAGGATACGCAGTATTTT
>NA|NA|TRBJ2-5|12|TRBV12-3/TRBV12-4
CASSAVAGTQYF
TGTGCCAGCAGCGCAGTGGCGGGGACCCAGTACTTC
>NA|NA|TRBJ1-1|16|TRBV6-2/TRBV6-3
CASSPSPYQANTEAFF
TGTGCCAGCAGCCCTAGCCCCTACCAAGCGAACACTGAAGCTTTCTTT
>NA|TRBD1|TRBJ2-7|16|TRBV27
CASSLLPGQGSNEQYF
TGTGCCAGCAGTTTGCTACCGGGACAGGGATCGAACGAGCAGTACTTC
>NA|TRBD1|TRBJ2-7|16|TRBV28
CASSILTGGSTYEQYF
TGTGCCAGCAGTATCCTCACAGGGGGTTCGACCTACGAGCAGTACTTC
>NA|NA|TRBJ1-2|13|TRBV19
CASRGRETYGYTF
TGTGCCAGTAGGGGTAGGGAGACCTATGGCTACACCTTC
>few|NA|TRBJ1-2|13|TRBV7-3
CASSLNGLRGLTF
TGTGCCAGCAGCTTAAATGGTTTACGGGGCCTCACCTTC
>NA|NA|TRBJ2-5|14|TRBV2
CASTVGDLGETQYF
TGTGCCAGCACAGTTGGCGACCTTGGGGAGACCCAGTACTTC
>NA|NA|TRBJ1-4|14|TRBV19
CASSRSTNNEKLFF
TGTGCCAGTAGTAGGTCGACCAACAATGAAAAACTGTTTTTT
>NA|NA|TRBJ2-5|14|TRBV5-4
CASSFRRNQETQYF
TGTGCCAGCAGCTTCAGGCGAAATCAAGAGACCCAGTACTTC
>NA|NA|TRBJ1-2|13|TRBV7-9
CASSPGSGFGYTF
TGTGCCAGCAGCCCCGGGTCTGGTTTTGGCTACACCTTC
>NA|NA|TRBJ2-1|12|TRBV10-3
CAISETGNEQFF
TGTGCCATCAGTGAAACGGGGAATGAGCAGTTCTTC
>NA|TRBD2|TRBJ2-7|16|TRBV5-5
CASSPTSSGSSYEQYF
TGTGCCAGCAGCCCCACCTCTAGCGGAAGCTCCTACGAGCAGTACTTC
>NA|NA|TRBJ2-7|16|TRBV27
CASSFAGPPSSYEQYF
TGTGCCAGCAGTTTTGCGGGACCCCCCAGCTCCTACGAGCAGTACTTC
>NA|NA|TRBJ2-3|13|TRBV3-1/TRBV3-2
CASSQGPPDTQYF
TGTGCCAGCAGCCAAGGCCCGCCAGATACGCAGTATTTT
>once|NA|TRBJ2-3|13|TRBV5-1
CASSSVSTDTQYF
TGCGCCAGCAGCTCGGTCTCCACAGATACGCAGTATTTT
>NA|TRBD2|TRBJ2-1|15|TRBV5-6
CASSLEGGPLYEQFF
TGTGCCAGCAGCTTGGAGGGAGGGCCTTTATATGAGCAGTTCTTC
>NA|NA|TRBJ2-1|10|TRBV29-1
CSVDDNEQFF
TGCAGCGTAGACGACAATGAGCAGTTCTTC
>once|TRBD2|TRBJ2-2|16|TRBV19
CASSIGSGGLRRELFF
TGTGCCAGTAGTATAGGTAGCGGGGGACTCCGAAGGGAGCTGTTTTTT
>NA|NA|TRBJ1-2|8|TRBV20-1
CSEDGYTF
TGCAGTGAAGATGGCTACACCTTC
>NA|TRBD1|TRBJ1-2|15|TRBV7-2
CASSLWGQGLDGYTF
TGTGCCAGCAGCTTGTGGGGACAGGGGTTGGATGGCTACACCTTC
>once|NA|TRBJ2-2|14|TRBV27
CASSLSRNTGELFF
TGTGCCAGCAGTTTAAGCAGAAACACCGGGGAGCTGTTTTTT
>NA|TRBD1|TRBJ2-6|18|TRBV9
CASSSNPGTGTGANVLTF
TGTGCCAGCAGCTCGAATCCCGGGACAGGGACTGGGGCCAACGTCCTGACTTTC
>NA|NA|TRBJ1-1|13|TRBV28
CASTTPGHTEAFF
TGTGCCAGCACCACACCCGGGCACACTGAAGCTTTCTTT
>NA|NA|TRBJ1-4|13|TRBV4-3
CASSHRVSEKLFF
TGCGCCAGCAGCCACCGAGTTAGTGAAAAACTGTTTTTT
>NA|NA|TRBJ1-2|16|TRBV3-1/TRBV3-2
CASSQDHMVRSYGYTF
TGTGCCAGCAGCCAAGATCACATGGTACGGAGCTATGGCTACACCTTC
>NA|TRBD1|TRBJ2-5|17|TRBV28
CASNLKGGQGAFGTQYF
TGTGCCAGCAACTTAAAAGGGGGCCAGGGGGCTTTTGGGACCCAGTACTTC
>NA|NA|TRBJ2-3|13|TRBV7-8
CASSLAAGDTQYF
TGTGCCAGCAGCTTAGCGGCGGGTGATACGCAGTATTTT